This entry concerns a single T cell receptor (beta chain). The time point denotes: after dendritic cell vaccination, including at tumor progression/relapse. All glioblastoma patients lacked an isocitrate dehydrogenase mutation. The PCR used 60 V beta and 13 J beta primers. Sequenced by immunoSEQ multiplex PCR; TCRdb stores in-frame clones only, minus some. In the table there are 100,000 to 120,000 clones, 90% of which are singletons. This CDR3 comprises 15 residues. CDR1 is SGHTA, CDR2 FQGTGA, per germline. Trimming shortened V by 2 bases and J by 1 base, and 9 bases separated the two germline ends. The sample is drawn from a study of glioma-infiltrating T cells after dendritic cell vaccination. About the study: Between about 2003 and 2013, patients got autologous tumor lysate-pulsed dendritic cell vaccines. Dendritic cell vaccine was injected intradermally three times, biweekly.

The source of this sequence is a human donor with glioblastoma. This chain joins TRBV7-3 and TRBJ2-1, with a possible D match to TRBD1 (6 bases). This material consisted of blood, taken after dendritic cell vaccination. CDR3 loop: CASSLGQGSYNEQFF. In DNA, the CDR3 is TGTGCCAGCAGCTTAGGGCAGGGGTCCTACAATGAGCAGTTCTTC.